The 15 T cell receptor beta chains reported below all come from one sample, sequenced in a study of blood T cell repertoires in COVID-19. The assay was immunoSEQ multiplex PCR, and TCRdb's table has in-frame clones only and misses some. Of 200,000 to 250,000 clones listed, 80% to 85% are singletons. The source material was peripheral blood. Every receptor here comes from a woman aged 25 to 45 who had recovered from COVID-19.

CDR3 loop: CATSRVVSAEAFF. CDR3 nucleotides: TGTGCCACCAGCAGAGTTGTGTCTGCTGAAGCTTTCTTT. This rearrangement joins TRBV15 to TRBJ1-1; D not certain. The CDR3 spans 13 residues. The germline CDR1 and CDR2 sequences are LNHNV and YYDKDF (reference sequence). Trimming left V 1 base short and J 6 bases short, with 9 bases between.

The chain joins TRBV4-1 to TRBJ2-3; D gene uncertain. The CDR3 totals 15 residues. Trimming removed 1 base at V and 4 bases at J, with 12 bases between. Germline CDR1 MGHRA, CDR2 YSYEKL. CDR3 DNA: TGCGCCAGCAGCCAAGTCCTCACCGCAGCAGATACGCAGTATTTT. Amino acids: CASSQVLTAADTQYF.

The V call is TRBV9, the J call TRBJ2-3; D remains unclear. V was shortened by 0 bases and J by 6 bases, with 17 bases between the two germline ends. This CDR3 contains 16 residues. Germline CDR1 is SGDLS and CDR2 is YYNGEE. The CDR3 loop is CASSVATNPLVDTQYF. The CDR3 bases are TGTGCCAGCAGCGTAGCGACAAACCCGCTTGTGGATACGCAGTATTTT.

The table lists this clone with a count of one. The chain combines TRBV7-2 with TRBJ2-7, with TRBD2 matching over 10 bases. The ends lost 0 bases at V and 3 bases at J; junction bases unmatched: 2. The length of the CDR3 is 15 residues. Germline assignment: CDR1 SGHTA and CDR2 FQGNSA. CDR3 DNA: TGTGCCAGCAGCTTAGCACTAGCGGGGAACTACGAGCAGTACTTC. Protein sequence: CASSLALAGNYEQYF.

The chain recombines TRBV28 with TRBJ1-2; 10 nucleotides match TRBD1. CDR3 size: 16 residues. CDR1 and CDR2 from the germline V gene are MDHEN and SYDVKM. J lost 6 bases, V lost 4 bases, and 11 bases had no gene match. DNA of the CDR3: TGTGCCAGCAGTTCCCCTCAAATGACAGGGGGCAATGGCTACACCTTC. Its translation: CASSSPQMTGGNGYTF.

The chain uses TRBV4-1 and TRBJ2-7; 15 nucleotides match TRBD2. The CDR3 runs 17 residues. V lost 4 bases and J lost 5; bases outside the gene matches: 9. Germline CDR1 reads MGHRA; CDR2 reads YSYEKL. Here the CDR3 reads CASSRGLAGGKSHEQYF. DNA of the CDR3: TGCGCCAGCAGCCGGGGACTAGCGGGAGGAAAGTCTCACGAGCAGTACTTC.

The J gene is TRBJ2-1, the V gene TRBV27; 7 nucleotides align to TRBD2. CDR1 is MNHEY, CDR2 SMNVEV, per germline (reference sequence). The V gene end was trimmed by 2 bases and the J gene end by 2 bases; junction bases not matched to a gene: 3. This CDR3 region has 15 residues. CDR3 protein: CASSLALATYNEQFF. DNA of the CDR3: TGTGCCAGCAGTTTAGCACTAGCGACCTACAATGAGCAGTTCTTC.

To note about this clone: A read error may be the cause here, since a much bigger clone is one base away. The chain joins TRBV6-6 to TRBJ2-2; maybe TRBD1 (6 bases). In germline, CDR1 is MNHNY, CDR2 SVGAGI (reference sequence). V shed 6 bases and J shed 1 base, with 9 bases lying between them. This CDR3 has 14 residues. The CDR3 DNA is TGTGCCAGCAGGCTGGGACAGAACACCGGGGAGCTGTTTTTT. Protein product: CASRLGQNTGELFF.

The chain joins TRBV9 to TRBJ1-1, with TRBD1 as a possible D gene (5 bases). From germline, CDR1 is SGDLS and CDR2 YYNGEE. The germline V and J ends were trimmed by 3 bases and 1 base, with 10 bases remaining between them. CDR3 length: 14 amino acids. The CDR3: CASSAGVTNTEAFF. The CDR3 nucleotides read TGTGCCAGCAGCGCGGGGGTCACGAACACTGAAGCTTTCTTT.

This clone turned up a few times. The CDR3 region has the DNA TGTGCCAGCAGGAGGGCCCTGGGGGACTACATGGAGCAGTTCTTC. This sequence encodes CASRRALGDYMEQFF. This chain joins TRBV28 and TRBJ2-1, with 7 positions matching TRBD2. V dropped 6 bases and J dropped 10; count of bases not matched to a gene: 15. CDR3 length: 15 amino acids. CDR1 and CDR2 from the germline V gene are MDHEN and SYDVKM.

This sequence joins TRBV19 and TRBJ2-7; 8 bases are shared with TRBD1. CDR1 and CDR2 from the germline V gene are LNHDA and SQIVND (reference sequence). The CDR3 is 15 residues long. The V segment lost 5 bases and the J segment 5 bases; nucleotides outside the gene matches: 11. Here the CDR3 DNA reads TGTGCCAGTAGTTCGGACAGGGTAATGATCGACGAGCAGTACTTC. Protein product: CASSSDRVMIDEQYF.

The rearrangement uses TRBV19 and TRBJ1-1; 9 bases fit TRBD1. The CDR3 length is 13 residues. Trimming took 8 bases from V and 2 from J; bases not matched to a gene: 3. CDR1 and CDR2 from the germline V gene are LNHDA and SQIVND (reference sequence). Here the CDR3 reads CASPGQGNTEAFF. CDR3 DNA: TGTGCCAGTCCGGGACAGGGTAACACTGAAGCTTTCTTT.

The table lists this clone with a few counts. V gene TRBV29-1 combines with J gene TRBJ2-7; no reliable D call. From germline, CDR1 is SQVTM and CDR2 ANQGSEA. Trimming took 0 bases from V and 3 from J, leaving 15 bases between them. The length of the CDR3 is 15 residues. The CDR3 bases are TGCAGCGTTGAAGATTTGGGCTCACCCTTCTACGAGCAGTACTTC. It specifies CSVEDLGSPFYEQYF.

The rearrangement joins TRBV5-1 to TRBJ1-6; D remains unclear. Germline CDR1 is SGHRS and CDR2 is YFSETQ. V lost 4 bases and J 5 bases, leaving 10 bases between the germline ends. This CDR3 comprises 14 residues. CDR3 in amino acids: CASSGGRDNSPLHF. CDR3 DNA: TGCGCCAGCAGCGGAGGACGCGATAATTCACCCCTCCACTTT.

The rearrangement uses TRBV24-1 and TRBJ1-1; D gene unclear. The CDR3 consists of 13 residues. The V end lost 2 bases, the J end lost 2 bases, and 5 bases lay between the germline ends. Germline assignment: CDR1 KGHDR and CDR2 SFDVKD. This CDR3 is CATSDSINTEAFF. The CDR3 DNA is TGTGCCACCAGTGATTCTATAAACACTGAAGCTTTCTTT.